This T cell receptor beta chain was sequenced for a study of blood T cell repertoires in COVID-19. TCRdb's copy holds only in-frame clones and misses some; the assay was immunoSEQ multiplex PCR. The table shows about 340,000 clones, with 65% to 90% occurring only once. V lost 8 bases to trimming and J lost 6 bases; unmatched junction nucleotides: 7. Per germline, CDR1 MNHEY and CDR2 SMNVEV (reference sequence). The CDR3 contains 13 residues. The TCR comes from a woman in her thirties or forties with acute COVID-19. This chain uses TRBV27 with TRBJ2-1, with 7 positions matching TRBD2. The sequencing input was PBMCs or T cells enriched from blood (not recorded which). The CDR3 reads CASFGGFSNEQFF. The CDR3 coding sequence is TGTGCCAGCTTCGGGGGGTTTTCCAATGAGCAGTTCTTC.